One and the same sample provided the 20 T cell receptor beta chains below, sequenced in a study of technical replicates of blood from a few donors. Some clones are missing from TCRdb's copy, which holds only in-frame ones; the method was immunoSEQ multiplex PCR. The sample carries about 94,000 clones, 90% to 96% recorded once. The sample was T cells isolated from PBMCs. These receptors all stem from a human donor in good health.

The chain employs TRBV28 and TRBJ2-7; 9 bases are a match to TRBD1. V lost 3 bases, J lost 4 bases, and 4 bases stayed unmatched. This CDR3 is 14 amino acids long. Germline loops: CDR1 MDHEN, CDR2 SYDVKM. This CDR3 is CASSFLGQGYEQYF. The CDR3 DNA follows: TGTGCCAGCAGTTTTCTGGGACAGGGTTACGAGCAGTACTTC.

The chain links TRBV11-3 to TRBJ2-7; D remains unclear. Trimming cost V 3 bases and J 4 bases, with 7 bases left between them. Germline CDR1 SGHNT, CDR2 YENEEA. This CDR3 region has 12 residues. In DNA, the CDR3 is TGTGCCAGCAGCTTGACGGGTTACGAGCAGTACTTC. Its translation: CASSLTGYEQYF.

Here the CDR3 reads CASSPGTGGSDEQFF. CDR3 bases: TGTGCCAGCAGTCCCGGGACAGGGGGAAGTGATGAGCAGTTCTTC. This sequence joins TRBV28 and TRBJ2-1; TRBD1 matches at 11 bases. The CDR3 consists of 15 residues. The V gene end was trimmed by 5 bases and the J gene end by 8 bases; junction bases not matched to a gene: 8. Germline loops: CDR1 MDHEN, CDR2 SYDVKM. Drawing the rest from reference TRBV28 and TRBJ2-1, the complete variable domain is DVKVTQSSRYLVKRTGEKVFLECVQDMDHENMFWYRQDPGLGLRLIYFSYDVKMKEKGDIPEGYSVSREKKERFSLILESASTNQTSMYLCASSPGTGGSDEQFFGPGTRLTVL.

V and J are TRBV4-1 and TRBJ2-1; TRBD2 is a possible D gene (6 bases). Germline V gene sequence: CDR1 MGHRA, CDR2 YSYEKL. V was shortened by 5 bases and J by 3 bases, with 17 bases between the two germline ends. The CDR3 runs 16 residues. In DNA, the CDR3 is TGCGCCAGCAGCGTACCGGGACTCCCAATCTACAATGAGCAGTTCTTC. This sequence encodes CASSVPGLPIYNEQFF.

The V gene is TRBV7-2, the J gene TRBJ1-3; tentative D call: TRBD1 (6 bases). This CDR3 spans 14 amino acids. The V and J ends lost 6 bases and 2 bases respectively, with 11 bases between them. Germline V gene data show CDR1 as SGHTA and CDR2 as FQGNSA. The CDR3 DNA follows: TGTGCCAGCAGTACCCAGGGGACTGGAAACACCATATATTTT. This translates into CASSTQGTGNTIYF. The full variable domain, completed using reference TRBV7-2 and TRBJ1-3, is GAGVSQSPSNKVTEKGKDVELRCDPISGHTALYWYRQSLGQGLEFLIYFQGNSAPDKSGLPSDRFSAERTGGSVSTLTIQRTQQEDSAVYLCASSTQGTGNTIYFGEGSWLTVV.

The CDR3 DNA follows: TGTGCCAGCAGTTTCGGTCCGGAGGTTGAAAAACTGTTTTTT. It codes for CASSFGPEVEKLFF. This chain uses TRBV6-6 with TRBJ1-4; D not resolved. Germline V gene sequence: CDR1 MNHNY, CDR2 SVGAGI (reference sequence). V was trimmed by 4 bases and J by 7 bases, leaving 13 bases between them. CDR3 length: 14 residues.

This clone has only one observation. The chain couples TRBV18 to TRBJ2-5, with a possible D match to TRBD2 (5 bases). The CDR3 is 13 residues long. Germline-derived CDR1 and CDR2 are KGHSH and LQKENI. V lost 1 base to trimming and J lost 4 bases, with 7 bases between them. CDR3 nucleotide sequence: TGTGCCAGCTCACCACTGGGAGCAGAGACCCAGTACTTC. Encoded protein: CASSPLGAETQYF.

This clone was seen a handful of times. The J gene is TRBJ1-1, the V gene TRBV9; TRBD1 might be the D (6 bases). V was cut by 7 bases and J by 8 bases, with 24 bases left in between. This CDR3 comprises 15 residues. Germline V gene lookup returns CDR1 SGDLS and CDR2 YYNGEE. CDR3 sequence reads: CASALEVSGAFEAFF. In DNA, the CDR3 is TGTGCCAGCGCCCTCGAGGTCTCAGGGGCCTTCGAAGCTTTCTTT.

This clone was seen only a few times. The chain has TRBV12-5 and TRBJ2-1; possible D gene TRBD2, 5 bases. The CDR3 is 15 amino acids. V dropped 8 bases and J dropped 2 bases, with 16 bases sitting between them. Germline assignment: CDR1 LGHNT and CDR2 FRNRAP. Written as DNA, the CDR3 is TGTGCTAGTCGAGCTAGCACGGTACCCTACAATGAGCAGTTCTTC. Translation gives CASRASTVPYNEQFF.

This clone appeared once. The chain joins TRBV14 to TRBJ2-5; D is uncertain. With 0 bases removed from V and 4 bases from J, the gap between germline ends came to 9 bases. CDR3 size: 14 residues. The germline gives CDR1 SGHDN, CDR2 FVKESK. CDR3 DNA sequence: TGTGCCAGCAGCCAAGAGTGGCCTTTAGAGACCCAGTACTTC. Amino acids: CASSQEWPLETQYF.

This CDR3 is CASSASTWTGATEAFF. The CDR3 DNA follows: TGTGCCAGCAGCGCTAGTACCTGGACAGGGGCCACTGAAGCTTTCTTT. The chain uses TRBV11-3 and TRBJ1-1; 9 nucleotides match TRBD1. Germline assignment: CDR1 SGHNT and CDR2 YENEEA. V shed 5 bases, J shed 4 bases, and the junction held 11 bases outside the gene matches. The CDR3 contains 16 residues.

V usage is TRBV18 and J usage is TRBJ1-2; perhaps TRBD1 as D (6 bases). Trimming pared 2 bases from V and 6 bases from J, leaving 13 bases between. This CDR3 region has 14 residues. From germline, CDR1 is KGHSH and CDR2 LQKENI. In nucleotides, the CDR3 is TGTGCCAGCTCACCATCAGGGGAATTTAATGGCTACACCTTC. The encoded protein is CASSPSGEFNGYTF.

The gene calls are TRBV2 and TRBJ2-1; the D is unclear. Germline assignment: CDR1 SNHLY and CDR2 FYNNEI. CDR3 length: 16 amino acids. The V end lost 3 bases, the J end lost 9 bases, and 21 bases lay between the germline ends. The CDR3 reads CASSDMTPQAGSEQFF. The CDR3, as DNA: TGTGCCAGCAGTGATATGACGCCCCAAGCAGGATCTGAGCAGTTCTTC.

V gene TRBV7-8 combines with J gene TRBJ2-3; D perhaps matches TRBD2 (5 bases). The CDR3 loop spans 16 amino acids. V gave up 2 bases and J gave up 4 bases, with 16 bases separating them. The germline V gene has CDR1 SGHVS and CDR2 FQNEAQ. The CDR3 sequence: CASSLRGSGFADTQYF. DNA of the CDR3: TGTGCCAGCAGCTTACGTGGGAGCGGATTTGCAGATACGCAGTATTTT.

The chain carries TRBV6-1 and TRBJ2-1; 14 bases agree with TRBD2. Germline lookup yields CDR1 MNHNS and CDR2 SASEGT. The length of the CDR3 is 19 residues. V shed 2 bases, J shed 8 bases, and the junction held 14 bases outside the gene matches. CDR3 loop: CASSELERLAGGIVDEQFF. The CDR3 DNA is TGTGCCAGCAGTGAATTGGAGCGACTAGCGGGGGGGATTGTGGATGAGCAGTTCTTC.

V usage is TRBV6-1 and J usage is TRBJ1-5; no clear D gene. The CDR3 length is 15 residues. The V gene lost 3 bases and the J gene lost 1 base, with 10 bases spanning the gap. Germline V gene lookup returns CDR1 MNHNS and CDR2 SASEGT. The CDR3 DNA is TGTGCCAGCAGTGATAGAGGGATAAGCAATCAGCCCCAGCATTTT. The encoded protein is CASSDRGISNQPQHF.

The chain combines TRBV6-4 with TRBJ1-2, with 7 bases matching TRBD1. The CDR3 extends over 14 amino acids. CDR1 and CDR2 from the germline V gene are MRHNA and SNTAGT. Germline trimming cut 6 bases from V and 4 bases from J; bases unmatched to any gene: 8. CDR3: CASSRETGTYGYTF. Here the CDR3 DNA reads TGTGCCAGCAGCAGGGAGACAGGGACCTATGGCTACACCTTC.

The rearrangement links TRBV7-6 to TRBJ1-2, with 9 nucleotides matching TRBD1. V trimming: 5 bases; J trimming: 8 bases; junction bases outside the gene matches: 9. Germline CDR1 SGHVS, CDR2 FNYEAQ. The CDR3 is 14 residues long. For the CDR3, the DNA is TGTGCCAGCAGCCTCCACAGGGGGCTGAGAGGCTACACCTTC. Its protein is CASSLHRGLRGYTF.

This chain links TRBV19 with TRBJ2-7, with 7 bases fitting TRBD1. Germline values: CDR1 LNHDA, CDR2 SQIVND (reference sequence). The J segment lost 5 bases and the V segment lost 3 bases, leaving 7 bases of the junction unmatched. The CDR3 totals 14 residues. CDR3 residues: CASSIGQGVDEQYF. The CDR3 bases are TGTGCCAGTAGTATTGGGCAGGGGGTGGACGAGCAGTACTTC.

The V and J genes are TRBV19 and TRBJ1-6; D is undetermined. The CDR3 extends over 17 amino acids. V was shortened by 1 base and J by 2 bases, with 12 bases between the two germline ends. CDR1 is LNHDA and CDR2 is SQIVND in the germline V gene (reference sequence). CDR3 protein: CASSIGGGRTYNSPLHF. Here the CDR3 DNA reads TGTGCCAGTAGTATAGGGGGAGGTAGAACCTATAATTCACCCCTCCACTTT.